The rows below give T cell receptor beta chains drawn from one sample of a study of naive and memory T cell subsets. TCRdb called the UMI-ligation and nested PCR reads again in MiXCR, with one record for every CDR3 protein. This sample carries more than 13,000 distinct CDR3 sequences, 5.2% of them seen once, and the ten largest clones take 6.5% to 9%. Sequenced material: skin, taken from a tuberculin skin test site. All receptors derive from an adult in good health. CDR3s include the opening cysteine and the closing phenylalanine or tryptophan. The D gene is left open where the match is weak. Rows may omit the clone size; those that give it use once, few, many or a size class.

V gene,D gene,J gene,clone size,CDR3 DNA,CDR3 protein
TRBV29-1,-,TRBJ1-5,few,TGCAGCGTTGGGGCAGGGGCCGGGGGGCAGCCCCAGCATTTT,CSVGAGAGGQPQHF
TRBV18,-,TRBJ1-4,many,TGTGCCAGCTCCAGCAGGGTCCCCCCTGAAAAACTGTTTTTT,CASSSRVPPEKLFF
TRBV6-6,TRBD2,TRBJ2-5,many,TGTGCCAGTAGGGAAAGGGCGGCGGGGGGGCCAAAAGAGACCCAGTACTTC,CASRERAAGGPKETQYF
TRBV7-8,-,TRBJ1-1,many,TGTGCCAGCAGCCCTTACAGGGAAGAGCGAGCTTTCTTT,CASSPYREERAFF
TRBV4-3,TRBD1,TRBJ2-7,many,TGCGCCAGCAGCCCCTGGGACAGCCACTACGAGCAGTACTTC,CASSPWDSHYEQYF
TRBV5-1,TRBD2,TRBJ2-1,medium-sized,TGCGCCAGCAGCTTGACTAGCGGGGGGTCATACAATGAGCAGTTCTTC,CASSLTSGGSYNEQFF
TRBV18,-,TRBJ1-2,many,TGTGCCAGCTCTCTCCAGGGCCTTGGGGCCTATGGCTACACCTTC,CASSLQGLGAYGYTF
TRBV30,-,TRBJ2-7,many,TGTGCCTGGAGGAGAACTTTCAGCTCCTACGAGCAGTACTTC,CAWRRTFSSYEQYF
TRBV20-1,TRBD2,TRBJ2-1,many,TGCAGTGCTGACGATCCTAGCGGGGGGGCCAGGAATGAGCAGTTCTTC,CSADDPSGGARNEQFF
TRBV2,-,TRBJ2-5,many,TGTGCCAGCAGTGGGATGGAGACGCTAGGCAAAGAGACCCAGTACTTC,CASSGMETLGKETQYF
TRBV18,-,TRBJ1-1,many,TGTGCCAGCTCACCCGGGAACACTGAAGCTTTCTTT,CASSPGNTEAFF
TRBV7-2,TRBD2,TRBJ2-3,many,TGTGCCAGCAGCTTAGTGCTAGCGGGGTCCACAGATACGCAGTATTTT,CASSLVLAGSTDTQYF
TRBV20-1,TRBD2,TRBJ2-7,-,TGCAGTGCTTTAAGGCCGGGACTAGTCTACGAGCAGTACTTC,CSALRPGLVYEQYF
TRBV12-3/TRBV12-4,-,TRBJ1-3,medium-sized,TGTGCCAGCAGCTTGGGGCCTGGAGGAAACACCATATATTTT,CASSLGPGGNTIYF
TRBV7-3,-,TRBJ2-1,many,TGTGCCAGCAGCTTAATTGGGGGGGCCAATGAGCAGTTCTTC,CASSLIGGANEQFF
TRBV12-3/TRBV12-4,-,TRBJ2-7,medium-sized,TGTGCCAGCAGCCAGGGTCCCGGGGCCTACGAGCAGTACTTC,CASSQGPGAYEQYF